This entry features one T cell receptor (beta chain) sequence. What it binds is not known. The data belong to a study of T cells after yellow fever vaccination. In the study overall: SMART-Seq v4 Ultra Low Input prepared the low-cell-number fractions. Study-level findings and limits: Clonotypes found in both CD4 and CD8 compartments made up a small share. Most primary-vaccination clones recurred post-booster (around 95% CD4, just over 85% CD8).

5'RACE template switching generated TCR cDNA, adding a universal primer site and UMIs. A single record per CDR3 protein comes from TCRdb applying MiXCR to the 5' RACE reads. Among 300,000 to 350,000 distinct CDR3 sequences listed, 4% to 5.5% were seen once. The ends were cut back, 2 bases at V and 0 bases at J, with 12 bases in the middle. The CDR3 sequence is 16 residues long. Germline V lookup: CDR1 SEHNR, CDR2 FQNEAQ (reference sequence). The clonotype was recovered from a man between 18 and 35 years old who received the YFV17D yellow fever vaccine. The source material was PBMCs, sampled 15 days after the yellow fever booster vaccination. This chain connects TRBV7-9 to TRBJ2-3; perhaps TRBD2 as D (5 bases). This CDR3 is CASSLTLRESTDTQYF. The CDR3, as DNA: TGTGCCAGCAGCTTAACCCTCCGGGAAAGCACAGATACGCAGTATTTT. The entire variable domain, with the rest obtained from reference TRBV7-9 and TRBJ2-3, is as follows: DTGVSQNPRHKITKRGQNVTFRCDPISEHNRLYWYRQTLGQGPEFLTYFQNEAQLEKSRLLSDRFSAERPKGSFSTLEIQRTEQGDSAMYLCASSLTLRESTDTQYFGPGTRLTVL.